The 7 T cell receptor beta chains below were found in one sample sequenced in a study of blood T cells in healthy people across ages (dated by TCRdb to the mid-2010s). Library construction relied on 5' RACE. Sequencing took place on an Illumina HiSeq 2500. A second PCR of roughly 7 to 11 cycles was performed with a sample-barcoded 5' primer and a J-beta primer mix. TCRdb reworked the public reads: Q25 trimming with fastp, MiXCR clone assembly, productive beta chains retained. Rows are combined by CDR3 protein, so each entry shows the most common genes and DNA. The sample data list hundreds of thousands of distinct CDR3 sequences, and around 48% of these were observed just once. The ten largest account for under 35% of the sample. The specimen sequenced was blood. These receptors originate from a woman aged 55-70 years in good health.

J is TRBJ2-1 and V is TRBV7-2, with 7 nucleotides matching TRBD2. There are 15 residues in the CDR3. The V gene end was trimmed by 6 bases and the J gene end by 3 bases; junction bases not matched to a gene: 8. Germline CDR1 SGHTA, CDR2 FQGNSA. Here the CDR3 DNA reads TGTGCCAGCAGTCGGATAGCGGGTAACTACAATGAGCAGTTCTTC. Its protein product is CASSRIAGNYNEQFF.

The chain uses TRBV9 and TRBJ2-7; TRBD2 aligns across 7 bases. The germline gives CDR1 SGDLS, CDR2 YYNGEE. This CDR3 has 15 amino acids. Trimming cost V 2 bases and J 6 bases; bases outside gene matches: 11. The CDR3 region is CASSVLGLVGAEQYF. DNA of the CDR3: TGTGCCAGCAGCGTTTTAGGACTAGTGGGAGCCGAGCAGTACTTC. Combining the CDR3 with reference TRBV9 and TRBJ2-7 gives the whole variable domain DSGVTQTPKHLITATGQRVTLRCSPRSGDLSVYWYQQSLDQGLQFLIQYYNGEERAKGNILERFSAQQFPDLHSELNLSSLELGDSALYFCASSVLGLVGAEQYFGPGTRLTVT.

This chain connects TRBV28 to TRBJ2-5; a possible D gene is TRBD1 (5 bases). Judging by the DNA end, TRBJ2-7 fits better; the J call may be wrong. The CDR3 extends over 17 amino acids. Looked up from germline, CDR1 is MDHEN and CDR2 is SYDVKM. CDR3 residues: CASSLRLSEDTIYEQYF. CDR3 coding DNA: TGTGCCAGCAGTTTAAGGTTGTCTGAGGACACGATCTACGAGCAGTACTTC.

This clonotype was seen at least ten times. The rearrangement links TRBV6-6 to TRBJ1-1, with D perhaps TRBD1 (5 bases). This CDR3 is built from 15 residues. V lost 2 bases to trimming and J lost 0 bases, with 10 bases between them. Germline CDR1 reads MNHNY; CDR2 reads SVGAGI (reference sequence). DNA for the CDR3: TGTGCCAGCAGTTACGACAGCCCCTTGAACACTGAAGCTTTCTTT. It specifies CASSYDSPLNTEAFF.

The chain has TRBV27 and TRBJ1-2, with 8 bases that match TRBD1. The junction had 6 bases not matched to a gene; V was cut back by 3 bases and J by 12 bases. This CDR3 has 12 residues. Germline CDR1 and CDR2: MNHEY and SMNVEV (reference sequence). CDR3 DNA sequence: TGTGCCAGCAGTTTCCTTCCAGGGGGCAACACCTTC. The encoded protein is CASSFLPGGNTF.

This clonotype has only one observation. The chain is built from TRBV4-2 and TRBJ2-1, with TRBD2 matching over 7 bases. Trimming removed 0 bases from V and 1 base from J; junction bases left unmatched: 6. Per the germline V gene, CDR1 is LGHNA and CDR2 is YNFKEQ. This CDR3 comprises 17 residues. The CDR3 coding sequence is TGTGCCAGCAGCCAAGAAGGCGGGAGTAGTTCCTACAATGAGCAGTTCTTC. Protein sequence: CASSQEGGSSSYNEQFF.

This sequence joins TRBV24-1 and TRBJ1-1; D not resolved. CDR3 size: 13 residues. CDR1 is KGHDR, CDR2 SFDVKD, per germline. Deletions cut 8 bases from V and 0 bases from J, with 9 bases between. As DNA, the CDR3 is TGTGCCACCAAAGGACCGATGAACACTGAAGCTTTCTTT. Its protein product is CATKGPMNTEAFF.